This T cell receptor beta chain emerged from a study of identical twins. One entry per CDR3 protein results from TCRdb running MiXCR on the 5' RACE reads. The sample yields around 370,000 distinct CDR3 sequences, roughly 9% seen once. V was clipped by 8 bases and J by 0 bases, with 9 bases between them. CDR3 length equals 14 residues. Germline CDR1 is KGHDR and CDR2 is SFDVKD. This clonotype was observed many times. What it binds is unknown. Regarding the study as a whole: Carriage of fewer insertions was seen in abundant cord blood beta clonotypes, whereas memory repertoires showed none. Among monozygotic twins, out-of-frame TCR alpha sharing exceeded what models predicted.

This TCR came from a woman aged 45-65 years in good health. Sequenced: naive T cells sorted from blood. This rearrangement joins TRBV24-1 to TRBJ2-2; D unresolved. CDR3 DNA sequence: TGTGCCACCACTGGGCCGACGAACACCGGGGAGCTGTTTTTT. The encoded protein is CATTGPTNTGELFF.